Below, 18 T cell receptor beta chains from the same sample are listed, as sequenced in a study of shared clonotypes between healthy human individuals. Assay: immunoSEQ multiplex PCR; the TCRdb copy retains only in-frame clones and omits some. The sample holds about 2.3 million clones, 85% to 95% seen once. Sample: naive CD4+ T cells from PBMCs. The subset is: CD45RA+ positively selected. The origin of the receptors is a young man in good health. Some clones in this sample may be carry-over from other donors' samples.

This chain links TRBV5-1 with TRBJ2-3; 10 positions agree with TRBD1. V was clipped by 3 bases and J by 3 bases; unmatched bases: 7. This CDR3 has 16 residues. Germline values: CDR1 SGHRS, CDR2 YFSETQ. The CDR3 spells CASSSSGTGVTDTQYF. CDR3 nucleotides: TGCGCCAGCAGCTCTTCGGGGACAGGGGTGACAGATACGCAGTATTTT.

This chain joins TRBV7-3 and TRBJ2-5; D remains ambiguous. CDR3 length equals 13 residues. The V gene's germline CDR1 is SGHTA and CDR2 FQGTGA. Trimming took 5 bases from V and 1 from J, leaving 8 bases between them. The CDR3 nucleotides are TGTGCCAGCAGCACAATTACCCAAGAGACCCAGTACTTC. Residues: CASSTITQETQYF.

The chain uses TRBV5-1 and TRBJ1-2; 9 bases are a match to TRBD1. J gave up 7 bases and V 4 bases, and 11 bases lay outside the gene matches. Germline V gene sequence: CDR1 SGHRS, CDR2 YFSETQ. There are 15 residues in the CDR3. The CDR3 sequence: CASSLETGGAGGYTF. CDR3 in DNA: TGCGCCAGCAGCCTAGAGACAGGGGGGGCTGGTGGCTACACCTTC.

The chain links TRBV30 to TRBJ1-2; 9 nucleotides line up with TRBD1. The CDR3 has 15 residues. Trimming took 3 bases from V and 3 from J; bases not matched to a gene: 8. CDR1 and CDR2 (germline): GTSNPN, SVGIG (reference sequence). Here the CDR3 DNA reads TGTGCCTGGAGCCCCGGGACAGGGTACGACTATGGCTACACCTTC. Translated: CAWSPGTGYDYGYTF.

There are a few counts of this clone. The V and J genes are TRBV9 and TRBJ1-2; 10 bases are shared with TRBD1. This CDR3 has 13 amino acids. With V trimmed by 2 bases and J by 6 bases, 1 base remained unmatched. Germline assignment: CDR1 SGDLS and CDR2 YYNGEE. CDR3 DNA: TGTGCCAGCAGCGTGGACAGGGGGGATGGCTACACCTTC. Translation gives CASSVDRGDGYTF.

The chain joins TRBV6-6 to TRBJ1-3; D ambiguous. V was pared by 8 bases and J by 9 bases, with 11 bases between. Germline loops: CDR1 MNHNY, CDR2 SVGAGI (reference sequence). CDR3 length: 11 residues. The CDR3 spells CASHLGSTIYF. CDR3 DNA sequence: TGTGCCAGCCACTTGGGGAGCACCATATATTTT.

In regard to this clone: This specimen includes other DNA sequences encoding the same CDR3. The rearrangement links TRBV28 to TRBJ1-2; D might be TRBD1 (6 bases). CDR1 and CDR2 (germline): MDHEN, SYDVKM. Trimming stripped 3 bases from V and 8 bases from J, with 10 bases between. CDR3 length: 12 residues. The CDR3 spells CASSFPGDGYTF. DNA of the CDR3: TGTGCCAGCAGTTTTCCAGGGGACGGCTACACCTTC.

As DNA, the CDR3 is TGTGCCAGTAGTATAACAGGGGCGTCCTATGGCTACACCTTC. Translating it yields CASSITGASYGYTF. V usage is TRBV19 and J usage is TRBJ1-2; 7 bases match TRBD1. J gave up 4 bases and V 2 bases, and 4 bases lay outside the gene matches. This CDR3 contains 14 residues. Germline V lookup: CDR1 LNHDA, CDR2 SQIVND (reference sequence).

J is TRBJ2-1 and V is TRBV6-1; 9 bases map to TRBD2. Germline V lookup: CDR1 MNHNS, CDR2 SASEGT. V shed 8 bases, J shed 4 bases, and the junction held 6 bases outside the gene matches. The CDR3 consists of 14 residues. The CDR3 here is CASSPSGTYNEQFF. The CDR3 DNA follows: TGTGCCAGCTCGCCTAGCGGGACTTACAATGAGCAGTTCTTC.

This clone was found once. The rearrangement links TRBV18 to TRBJ2-3; D is ambiguous. This CDR3 is 15 amino acids long. V dropped 4 bases and J dropped 0 bases, with 11 bases sitting between them. Looked up from germline, CDR1 is KGHSH and CDR2 is LQKENI. DNA for the CDR3: TGTGCCAGCTCACTCACGACCCCTAGCACAGATACGCAGTATTTT. This encodes CASSLTTPSTDTQYF.

The chain combines TRBV10-1 with TRBJ2-3; 9 bases are a match to TRBD2. The germline gives CDR1 WNHNN, CDR2 SYGVQD (reference sequence). The CDR3 contains 19 residues. V was pared by 4 bases and J by 2 bases, with 16 bases of the junction left unmatched. CDR3 DNA: TGCGCCAGCAGTGGACAGCGGGGGGTTTCCACTAGCCTCACAGATACGCAGTATTTT. Protein sequence: CASSGQRGVSTSLTDTQYF.

The chain combines TRBV28 with TRBJ2-3, with D hard to call. CDR1 is MDHEN, CDR2 SYDVKM, per germline. This CDR3 spans 14 amino acids. Deletions cut 4 bases from V and 3 bases from J, with 11 bases between. CDR3 in amino acids: CASSWSRRTDTQYF. DNA for the CDR3: TGTGCCAGCAGTTGGAGTAGACGAACAGATACGCAGTATTTT.

The chain couples TRBV5-1 to TRBJ1-1; D ambiguous. V shed 4 bases and J shed 1 base, with 8 bases lying between them. CDR1 and CDR2 (germline): SGHRS, YFSETQ. This CDR3 has 13 amino acids. CDR3 nucleotides: TGCGCCAGCAGCCTCCTCCGGAACACTGAAGCTTTCTTT. It is translated as CASSLLRNTEAFF.

Comments on this clone: Other DNA variants within this sample encode the same CDR3. The chain links TRBV9 to TRBJ2-3; D unresolved. The CDR3 totals 15 residues. V was cut by 0 bases and J by 5 bases, with 13 bases left in between. Germline V gene lookup returns CDR1 SGDLS and CDR2 YYNGEE. The CDR3 spells CASSVAGGSGDTQYF. The CDR3, as DNA: TGTGCCAGCAGCGTAGCGGGCGGCTCGGGAGATACGCAGTATTTT.

The J gene is TRBJ2-7, the V gene TRBV7-3; 7 bases match TRBD1. The CDR3 totals 14 residues. CDR1 is SGHTA, CDR2 FQGTGA, per germline. Losses at the gene ends were 4 bases for V and 5 bases for J; bases not matched to a gene: 8. Here the CDR3 reads CASSSKGGGDEQYF. The CDR3 region has the DNA TGTGCCAGCAGCTCCAAAGGGGGCGGAGACGAGCAGTACTTC.

As for this clone: The same CDR3 is also encoded by other DNA sequences in this sample. This chain uses TRBV5-6 with TRBJ2-1, with D maybe TRBD2 (5 bases). Germline CDR1 is SGHDT and CDR2 is YYEEEE. The CDR3 is 15 residues long. The germline V and J ends were trimmed by 0 bases and 1 base, with 8 bases remaining between them. The CDR3 bases are TGTGCCAGCAGCTTGGTAGGAGGATCCTACAATGAGCAGTTCTTC. Translation gives CASSLVGGSYNEQFF.

This CDR3 reads CATSTGDLSIGTQYF. CDR3 in DNA: TGTGCCACCTCGACAGGGGACTTATCTATCGGTACGCAGTATTTT. This chain links TRBV19 with TRBJ2-3; 8 bases are shared with TRBD1. Germline CDR1 and CDR2: LNHDA and SQIVND (reference sequence). The V gene end was trimmed by 10 bases and the J gene end by 8 bases; junction bases not matched to a gene: 17. The CDR3 length is 15 residues.

J is TRBJ2-3 and V is TRBV14, with unresolved D. The CDR3 runs to 16 residues. Trimming removed 1 base at V and 2 bases at J, with 13 bases between. Per the germline V gene, CDR1 is SGHDN and CDR2 is FVKESK. The CDR3 DNA reads as TGTGCCAGCAGCCAAGCACCGTGGCGCATCACAGATACGCAGTATTTT. The encoded protein is CASSQAPWRITDTQYF.